These 6 T cell receptor beta chains came from one sample sequenced in a study of T cell responses to AZD1222 COVID-19 vaccine. The method was immunoSEQ multiplex PCR; TCRdb's version includes in-frame clones alone and lacks a portion of them. The sample includes almost 70,000 clones, 70% to 90% of them seen just once. The source was peripheral blood, collected 28 days after the second AZD1222 dose. All receptors come from an adult who received the AZD1222 COVID-19 vaccine.

The chain combines TRBV5-1 with TRBJ1-1; tentative D call: TRBD1 (5 bases). CDR1 SGHRS and CDR2 YFSETQ come from the germline V gene. V dropped 1 base and J dropped 0 bases, with 13 bases sitting between them. The length of the CDR3 is 16 residues. DNA of the CDR3: TGCGCCAGCAGCTTGATTCCGGGACTCATGAACACTGAAGCTTTCTTT. As protein: CASSLIPGLMNTEAFF.

The gene calls are TRBV25-1 and TRBJ2-5, with D perhaps matching TRBD1 (6 bases). The CDR3 has 11 amino acids. V lost 5 bases and J lost 5, with 6 bases in between. Germline lookup yields CDR1 MGHDK and CDR2 SYGVNS. The CDR3 here is CASSRGETQYF. CDR3 nucleotide sequence: TGTGCCAGCAGTAGGGGGGAGACCCAGTACTTC.

The chain recombines TRBV29-1 with TRBJ1-1, with TRBD1 matching over 8 bases. From germline, CDR1 is SQVTM and CDR2 ANQGSEA. This CDR3 spans 13 amino acids. The V segment lost 0 bases and the J segment 3 bases; nucleotides outside the gene matches: 0. The CDR3 bases are TGCAGCGTTGAAGAGGGACAGGACACTGAAGCTTTCTTT. Its translation is CSVEEGQDTEAFF.

The chain couples TRBV10-2 to TRBJ2-2; TRBD2 matches at 8 bases. V gave up 6 bases and J gave up 4 bases; unmatched junction bases: 7. Germline V gives CDR1 WSHSY, CDR2 SAAADI. The CDR3 is 15 amino acids. The CDR3 is CASRRGLDTTGELFF. The DNA for the CDR3 is TGCGCCAGCAGGCGGGGACTAGACACCACCGGGGAGCTGTTTTTT.

The chain carries TRBV6-6 and TRBJ1-1, with 7 positions matching TRBD1. Germline CDR1 and CDR2: MNHNY and SVGAGI (reference sequence). The V segment lost 6 bases and the J segment 9 bases; nucleotides outside the gene matches: 16. The CDR3 is 15 residues long. The CDR3 region has the DNA TGTGCCAGCAGGCCACAGGGGCGAGGGTATCCCCAAGCTTTCTTT. Translation gives CASRPQGRGYPQAFF.

This chain uses TRBV5-5 with TRBJ1-2; TRBD1 aligns across 9 bases. The germline CDR1 and CDR2 sequences are SGHKS and YYEKEE (reference sequence). This CDR3 spans 16 amino acids. The V segment lost 0 bases and the J segment 8 bases; nucleotides outside the gene matches: 11. CDR3 nucleotides: TGTGCCAGCAGCTTGGAATTTTGGACAGGGGAGTACGGCTACACCTTC. Amino acids: CASSLEFWTGEYGYTF.